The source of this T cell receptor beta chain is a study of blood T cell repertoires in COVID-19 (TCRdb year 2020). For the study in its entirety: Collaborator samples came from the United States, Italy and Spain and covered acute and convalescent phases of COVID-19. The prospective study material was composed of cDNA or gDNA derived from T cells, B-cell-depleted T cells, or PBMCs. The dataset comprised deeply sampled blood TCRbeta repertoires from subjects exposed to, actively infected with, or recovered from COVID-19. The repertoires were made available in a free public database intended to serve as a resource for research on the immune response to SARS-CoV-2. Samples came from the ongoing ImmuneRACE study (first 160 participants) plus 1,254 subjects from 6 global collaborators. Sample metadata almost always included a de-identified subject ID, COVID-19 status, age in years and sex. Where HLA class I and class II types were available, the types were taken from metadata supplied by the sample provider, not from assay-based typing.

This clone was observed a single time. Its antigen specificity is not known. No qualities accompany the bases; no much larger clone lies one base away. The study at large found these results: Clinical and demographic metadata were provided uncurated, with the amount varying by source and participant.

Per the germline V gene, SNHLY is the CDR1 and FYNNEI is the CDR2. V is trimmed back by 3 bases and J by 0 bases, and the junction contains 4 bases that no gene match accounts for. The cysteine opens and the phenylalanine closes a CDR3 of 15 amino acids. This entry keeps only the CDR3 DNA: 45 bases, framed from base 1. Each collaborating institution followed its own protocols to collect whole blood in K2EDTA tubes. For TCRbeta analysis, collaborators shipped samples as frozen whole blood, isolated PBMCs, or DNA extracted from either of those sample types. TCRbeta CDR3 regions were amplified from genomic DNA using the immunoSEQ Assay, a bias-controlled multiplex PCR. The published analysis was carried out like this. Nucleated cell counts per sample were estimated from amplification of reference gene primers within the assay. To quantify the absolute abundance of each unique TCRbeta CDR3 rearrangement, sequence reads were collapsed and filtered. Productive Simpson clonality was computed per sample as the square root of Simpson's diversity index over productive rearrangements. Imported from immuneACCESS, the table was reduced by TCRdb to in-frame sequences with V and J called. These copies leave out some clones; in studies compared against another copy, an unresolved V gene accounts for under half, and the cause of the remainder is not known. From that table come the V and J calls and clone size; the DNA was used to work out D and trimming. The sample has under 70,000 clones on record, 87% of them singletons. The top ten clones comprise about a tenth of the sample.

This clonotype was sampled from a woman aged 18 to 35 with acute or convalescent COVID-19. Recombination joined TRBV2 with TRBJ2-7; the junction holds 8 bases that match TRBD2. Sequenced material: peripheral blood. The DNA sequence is TGTGCCAGCAGTGATAGCGGGACTTTCTCCTACGAGCAGTACTTC. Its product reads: CASSDSGTFSYEQYF.